This is a list of T cell receptor beta chains from one sample in a study of CD8 T cells in Susac syndrome. MiXCR, applied by TCRdb to the immunoSEQ multiplex PCR reads, yields one record per CDR3 protein. This table has some 150,000 distinct CDR3 sequences, around 95% appearing once. Sequencing was performed on CD4+ T cells from PBMCs. The receptors stem from a human donor with Susac syndrome. Each CDR3 is given with its conserved first and last residue. A D gene is named only where the DNA matches it firmly. Part of the rows lack a size; the others show once, few, many or a class for expanded clones.

j_call clone_size d_call v_call cdr3_nt cdr3_aa
TRBJ2-7 NA TRBD1 TRBV12-3/TRBV12-4 TGTGCCAGCAGCTCCGGGACAGGGGACTCCTACGAGCAGTACTTC CASSSGTGDSYEQYF
TRBJ1-1 NA NA TRBV6-6 TGTGCCAGCAGTTACTCGCCCAGGGAGAACACTGAAGCTTTCTTT CASSYSPRENTEAFF
TRBJ2-7 NA TRBD1 TRBV20-1 TGCAGTGCTCCCCCCCGGACAGGGGGCGAGCAGTACTTC CSAPPRTGGEQYF
TRBJ1-2 NA TRBD1 TRBV4-1 TGCGCCAGCAGCAAGGACAGGAGATTTTACACCTTC CASSKDRRFYTF
TRBJ2-5 NA TRBD2 TRBV2 TGTGCCAGAGGGGATAGCGGGAGAGAGACCCAGTACTTC CARGDSGRETQYF
TRBJ2-1 NA NA TRBV20-1 TGCAGTGCTCGGGCGCGGGGCGGGGCCTACAATGAGCAGTTCTTC CSARARGGAYNEQFF
TRBJ2-1 NA NA TRBV7-9 TGTGCCAGCAGCTTAGAAGGGGGGACCTACAATGAGCAGTTCTTC CASSLEGGTYNEQFF
TRBJ1-4 NA TRBD1 TRBV18 TGTGCCAGCTCACCACCGGGACAGTGGAACGAAAAACTGTTTTTT CASSPPGQWNEKLFF
TRBJ2-1 NA NA TRBV7-3 TGTGCCAGCAGCTTCCGGGACGGTTACAATGAGCAGTTCTTC CASSFRDGYNEQFF
TRBJ2-3 NA NA TRBV7-6 TGTGCCAGCAGCTCTGTGGTAACCAGCGGCACAGATACGCAGTATTTT CASSSVVTSGTDTQYF
TRBJ2-7 NA NA TRBV28 TGTGCCAGCAGAGGGTGGGTACAGAGCAATTCCTACGAGCAGTACTTC CASRGWVQSNSYEQYF
TRBJ2-7 NA NA TRBV10-3 TGTGCCATCAGTGAGTCGAGCGGCTCCTACGAGCAGTACTTC CAISESSGSYEQYF
TRBJ2-1 NA NA TRBV5-1 TGCGCCAGCAGCCCCCTTCCTAGCTCCTACAATGAGCAGTTCTTC CASSPLPSSYNEQFF
TRBJ1-1 NA NA TRBV20-1 TGCAGTGCTAGGGTCGGGGGGGGTAACACTGAAGCTTTCTTT CSARVGGGNTEAFF
TRBJ1-5 NA NA TRBV7-2 TGTGCCAGCAGCAAACTGGCCCTAGATAGCAATCAGCCCCAGCATTTT CASSKLALDSNQPQHF
TRBJ1-1 NA NA TRBV20-1 TGCAGTGCTAGAGATCGCATAGTGAACACTGAAGCTTTCTTT CSARDRIVNTEAFF
TRBJ2-3 few NA TRBV10-3 TGTGCCATCAGTGAGCGGGATACGCAGTATTTT CAISERDTQYF
TRBJ2-7 NA TRBD1 TRBV11-1 TGTGCCAGCAGCAAGCGGACAGGGAGCGACGAGCAGTACTTC CASSKRTGSDEQYF
TRBJ2-1 NA TRBD2 TRBV9 TGTGCCAGCAGCGTAGTTGGCAGCGGGGCCTACAATGAGCAGTTCTTC CASSVVGSGAYNEQFF
TRBJ1-1 NA TRBD1 TRBV28 TGTGCCAGCAGTCCCTGGGACAGGGGAGCTTTCTTT CASSPWDRGAFF
TRBJ2-5 NA NA TRBV20-1 TGCAGTGCTAGAGACCCGCCCGATCTAGCGTCCTGGGAGACCCAGTACTTC CSARDPPDLASWETQYF
TRBJ1-2 NA NA TRBV14 TGTGCCAGCAGCTACGGAGGCGGAGGCTACACCTTC CASSYGGGGYTF
TRBJ2-4 NA TRBD2 TRBV29-1 TGCAGCGCTGAGATCACTAGCGGACAAAACATTCAGTACTTC CSAEITSGQNIQYF
TRBJ2-3 NA NA TRBV6-2/TRBV6-3 TGTGCCACTCATCAACAGGGAGAGGGACCAGATACGCAGTATTTT CATHQQGEGPDTQYF
TRBJ2-1 NA TRBD1 TRBV7-2 TGTGCCAGCAGCCCTGGACAGGGGTTCCGGTTTGAGCAGTTCTTC CASSPGQGFRFEQFF
TRBJ2-6 NA NA TRBV25-1 TGTGCCAGCAGGGGGATCTCTGGGGCCAACGTCCTGACTTTC CASRGISGANVLTF
TRBJ2-6 NA NA TRBV29-1 TGCAGCGTTGATGTCTCTGGGGCCAACGTCCTGACTTTC CSVDVSGANVLTF
TRBJ2-3 NA TRBD2 TRBV6-6 TGTGCCAGCAGCATAGCGGGAGGGCGGACAGATACGCAGTATTTT CASSIAGGRTDTQYF
TRBJ1-2 NA NA TRBV4-1 TGCGCCAGCAGCCAAGATCTTCAGGGGTCGTATGGCTACACCTTC CASSQDLQGSYGYTF
TRBJ2-1 NA NA TRBV3-1 TGTGCCAGCAGCCAACCCTTGGGTGAGCAGTTCTTC CASSQPLGEQFF
TRBJ2-5 NA NA TRBV28 TGTGCCAGCAGCCGCCCGGGCGGGGAGACCCAGTACTTC CASSRPGGETQYF
TRBJ2-3 NA NA TRBV27 TGTGCCAGCAGTTTTGGGCAAACAGATACGCAGTATTTT CASSFGQTDTQYF
TRBJ2-1 NA TRBD2 TRBV14 TGTGCCAGCAGCCAACCACCTGGGACTAGCGGGAGGCGAGTCGGGGGCAATGAGCAGTTCTTC CASSQPPGTSGRRVGGNEQFF
TRBJ1-1 NA NA TRBV27 TGTGCCAGCAGTTTACAGGCGAACACTGAAGCTTTCTTT CASSLQANTEAFF
TRBJ2-5 NA NA TRBV5-1 TGCGCCAGCAGCAACCCGGGGCTCCAAGAGACCCAGTACTTC CASSNPGLQETQYF
TRBJ2-3 few NA TRBV9 TGTGCCAGCAGCATTAGCACAGATACGCAGTATTTT CASSISTDTQYF
TRBJ2-7 NA NA TRBV7-2 TGTGCCAGCAGCTCAACGCCCCACCTGACTGAGCAGTACTTC CASSSTPHLTEQYF
TRBJ1-4 NA NA TRBV20-1 TGCAGTGCTAGAGATCCCACGACAACTAATGAAAAACTGTTTTTT CSARDPTTTNEKLFF
TRBJ2-2 NA NA TRBV19 TGTGCCAGTAGTATAGCGGCGACTCACCAGAACACCGGGGAGCTGTTTTTT CASSIAATHQNTGELFF
TRBJ2-1 NA TRBD2 TRBV20-1 TGCAGTGCCGTTTCCCCTAGCGGGGGGGCCTACAATGAGCAGTTCTTC CSAVSPSGGAYNEQFF
TRBJ2-5 NA NA TRBV6-5 TGTGCCAGCAGTTCAAGACAGGTTTACGGGACCCAGTACTTC CASSSRQVYGTQYF
TRBJ2-3 NA TRBD2 TRBV20-1 TGCAGTGCTAGAGCCCCTAGCGGGAGTCGCACAGATACGCAGTATTTT CSARAPSGSRTDTQYF
TRBJ1-1 NA NA TRBV29-1 TGCAGCGTTGGCCGGGGGTCAGGGGTGACAACTGAAGCTTTCTTT CSVGRGSGVTTEAFF
TRBJ2-1 NA NA TRBV7-3 TGTGCCAGCAGCTTAGGGAAACGGGCTGAGCAGTTCTTC CASSLGKRAEQFF
TRBJ1-6 NA NA TRBV6-1 TGTGCCAGCCGGTTTGAGGCGGGGAATTCACCCCTCCACTTT CASRFEAGNSPLHF
TRBJ1-1 NA NA TRBV25-1 TGTGCCAGCAGTGTGGGTCAATACTATGAAGCTTTCTTT CASSVGQYYEAFF
TRBJ2-7 NA TRBD1 TRBV20-1 TGCAGCGCACCGGGACAGTACTACGAGCAGTACTTC CSAPGQYYEQYF
TRBJ2-3 NA TRBD2 TRBV11-1 TGTGCCAGCAGCCGTCCTCGGACTAGCGGGAGTCTAAAAAGTACAGATACGCAGTATTTT CASSRPRTSGSLKSTDTQYF